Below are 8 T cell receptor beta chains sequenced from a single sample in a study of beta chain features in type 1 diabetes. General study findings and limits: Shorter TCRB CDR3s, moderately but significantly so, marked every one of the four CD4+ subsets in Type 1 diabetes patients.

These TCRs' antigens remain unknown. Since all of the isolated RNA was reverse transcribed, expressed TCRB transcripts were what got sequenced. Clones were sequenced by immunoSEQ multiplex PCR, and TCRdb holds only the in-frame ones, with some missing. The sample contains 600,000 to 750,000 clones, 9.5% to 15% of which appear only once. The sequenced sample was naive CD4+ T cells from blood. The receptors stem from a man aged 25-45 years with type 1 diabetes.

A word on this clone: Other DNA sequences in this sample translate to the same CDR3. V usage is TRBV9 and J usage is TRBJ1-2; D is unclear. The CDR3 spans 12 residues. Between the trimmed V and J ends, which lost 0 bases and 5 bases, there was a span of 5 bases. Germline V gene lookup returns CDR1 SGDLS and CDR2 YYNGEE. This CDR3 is CASSVEGYGYTF. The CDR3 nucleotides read TGTGCCAGCAGCGTAGAAGGGTATGGCTACACCTTC.

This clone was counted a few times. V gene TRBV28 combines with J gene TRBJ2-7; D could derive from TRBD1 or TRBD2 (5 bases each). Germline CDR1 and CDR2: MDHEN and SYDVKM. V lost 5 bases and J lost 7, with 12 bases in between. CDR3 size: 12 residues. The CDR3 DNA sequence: TGTGCCAGCAGTGAGGGGCTGAAAGAGCAGTACTTC. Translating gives CASSEGLKEQYF.

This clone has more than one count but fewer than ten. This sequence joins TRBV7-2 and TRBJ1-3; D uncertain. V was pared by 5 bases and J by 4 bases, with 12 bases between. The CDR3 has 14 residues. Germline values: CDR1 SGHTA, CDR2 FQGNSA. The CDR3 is CASSAGSGGNTIYF. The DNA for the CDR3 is TGTGCCAGCAGCGCCGGATCTGGAGGAAACACCATATATTTT.

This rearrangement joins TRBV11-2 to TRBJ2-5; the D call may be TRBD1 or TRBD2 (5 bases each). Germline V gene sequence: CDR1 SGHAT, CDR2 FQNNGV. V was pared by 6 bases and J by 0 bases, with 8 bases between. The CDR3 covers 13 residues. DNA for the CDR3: TGTGCCAGCAGTCGGGACCACCAAGAGACCCAGTACTTC. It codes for CASSRDHQETQYF.

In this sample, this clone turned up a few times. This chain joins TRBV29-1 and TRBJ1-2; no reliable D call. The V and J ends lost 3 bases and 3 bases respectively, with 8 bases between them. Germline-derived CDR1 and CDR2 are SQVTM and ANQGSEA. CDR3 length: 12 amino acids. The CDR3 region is CSVEVIDYGYTF. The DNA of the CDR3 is TGCAGCGTTGAGGTCATCGACTATGGCTACACCTTC.

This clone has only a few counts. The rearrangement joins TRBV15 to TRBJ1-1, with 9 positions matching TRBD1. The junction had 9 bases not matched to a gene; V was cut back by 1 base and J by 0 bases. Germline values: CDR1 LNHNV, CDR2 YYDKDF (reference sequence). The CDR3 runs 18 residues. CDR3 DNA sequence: TGTGCCACCAGCAGAGGTTGGACAGGGGCTATAATGAACACTGAAGCTTTCTTT. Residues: CATSRGWTGAIMNTEAFF.

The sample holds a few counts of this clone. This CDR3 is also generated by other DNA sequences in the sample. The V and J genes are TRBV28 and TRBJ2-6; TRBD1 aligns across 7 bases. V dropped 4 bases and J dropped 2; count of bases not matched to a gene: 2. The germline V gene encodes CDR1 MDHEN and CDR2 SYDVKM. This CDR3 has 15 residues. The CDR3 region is CASSSTGAGANVLTF. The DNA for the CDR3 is TGTGCCAGCAGTTCAACAGGGGCTGGGGCCAACGTCCTGACTTTC. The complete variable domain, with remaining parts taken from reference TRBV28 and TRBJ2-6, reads DVKVTQSSRYLVKRTGEKVFLECVQDMDHENMFWYRQDPGLGLRLIYFSYDVKMKEKGDIPEGYSVSREKKERFSLILESASTNQTSMYLCASSSTGAGANVLTFGAGSRLTVL.

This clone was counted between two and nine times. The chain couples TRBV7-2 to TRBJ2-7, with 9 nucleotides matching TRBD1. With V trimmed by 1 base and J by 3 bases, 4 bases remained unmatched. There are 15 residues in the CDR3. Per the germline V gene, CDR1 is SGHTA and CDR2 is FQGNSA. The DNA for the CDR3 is TGTGCCAGCAGCTTAGAGGACAGGGGTATCTACGAGCAGTACTTC. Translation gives CASSLEDRGIYEQYF. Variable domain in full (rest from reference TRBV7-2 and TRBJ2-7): GAGVSQSPSNKVTEKGKDVELRCDPISGHTALYWYRQSLGQGLEFLIYFQGNSAPDKSGLPSDRFSAERTGGSVSTLTIQRTQQEDSAVYLCASSLEDRGIYEQYFGPGTRLTVT.